This entry concerns a single T cell receptor (beta chain). Trimming took 5 bases from V and 4 from J; bases not matched to a gene: 2. The CDR3 loop spans 13 amino acids. Looked up from germline, CDR1 is MNHEY and CDR2 is SVGAGI. Per the study methods: Amplifying reference gene primers gave estimates of nucleated cell counts. Produced via immunoSEQ multiplex PCR; TCRdb's table is partial and in-frame only. V, J and clone size are those of that table, while D and trimming were read from the DNA. The sample carries 200,000 to 300,000 clones, 86% recorded once. These data belong to a study of blood T cell repertoires in COVID-19.

The receptor was derived from a man aged 55 to 69 with acute or convalescent COVID-19. The material sequenced was peripheral blood. The J gene is TRBJ1-1, the V gene TRBV6-5; 9 bases agree with TRBD1. The CDR3 loop reads CASSQTGGTEAFF. The CDR3 nucleotides are TGTGCCAGCAGTCAGACAGGGGGCACTGAAGCTTTCTTT.